These T cell receptor beta chains were read from a single sample in a study of cytomegalovirus exposure and HLA in healthy donors. Using immunoSEQ multiplex PCR, the repertoire was profiled, and TCRdb retains in-frame clones only, with some absent. The table records 150,000 to 200,000 clones, roughly four fifths of them present only once. The sequenced sample consisted of PBMCs. The receptors come from a woman aged 18-29 years in good health and CMV-seronegative. CDR3s leave out the opening cysteine and the closing phenylalanine or tryptophan. The order of the fields is V gene, D gene, J gene, clone size, CDR3 protein. The D gene is left open where the match is weak. Clone size, where shown, is once, few, many, or a class for clones that have expanded.

TRBV6-5	TRBD1	TRBJ2-1	-	RTGGSSYNEQF
TRBV6-4	TRBD2	TRBJ2-1	-	ASSELAGALSEQF
TRBV29-1	-	TRBJ1-1	-	SGGGNTEAF
TRBV12-5	TRBD1	TRBJ1-1	-	ASGTGTGREAF
TRBV9	TRBD1	TRBJ2-6	-	ASSTHRGGANVLT
TRBV27	TRBD2	TRBJ2-2	-	ASSFHLGTSGNTGELF
TRBV5-1	-	TRBJ2-2	-	ASSLLAVTGELF
TRBV6-1	TRBD1	TRBJ2-3	-	ASRLQGGADTQY
TRBV7-8	-	TRBJ2-1	-	ASSLWLASSYNEQF
TRBV5-1	TRBD2	TRBJ2-1	-	ASSLLAGAYNEQF
TRBV13	-	TRBJ2-7	once	ASSLGLRVGEQY
TRBV11-3	-	TRBJ2-1	once	ASSLSPSAYNEQF
TRBV6-5	-	TRBJ2-7	-	ASSTPGTPSYEQY
TRBV7-2	-	TRBJ1-5	-	ASSLEYSNQPQH
TRBV11-2	-	TRBJ2-1	-	ASSITNSYNEQF
TRBV19	TRBD2	TRBJ2-1	-	ASSLAGAVSYNEQF
TRBV20-1	-	TRBJ2-1	once	SASRTFEQF
TRBV19	TRBD2	TRBJ2-3	once	ASSIPGRAADTQY
TRBV6-5	-	TRBJ2-5	-	ASSYSGFQETQY
TRBV6-6	TRBD2	TRBJ2-2	-	ASSASGSNTGELF
TRBV30	TRBD1	TRBJ1-2	-	AWSVGTGRVWYT
TRBV28	-	TRBJ2-6	-	ATQDTSFWANVLT
TRBV28	TRBD1	TRBJ2-3	-	ASSSSGGATTQY
TRBV6-5	-	TRBJ1-1	-	ASTETRGGAF
TRBV5-1	TRBD2	TRBJ2-3	-	ASSSGLAGSTDTQY
TRBV9	-	TRBJ1-2	few	ASSVGVAGASYGYT
TRBV20-1	-	TRBJ1-4	-	SAQDEKLF
TRBV6-5	TRBD1	TRBJ1-3	-	ASARQGFGNTIY
TRBV27	-	TRBJ1-6	-	ASSPTGPNSPLH
TRBV27	-	TRBJ2-3	-	ASGEVLTDTQY
TRBV2	-	TRBJ2-3	-	ASFGRAADTQY
TRBV7-2	TRBD1	TRBJ1-1	-	ASSDPPGQVIEAF
TRBV29-1	-	TRBJ1-1	few	SVRVGDTEAF
TRBV9	-	TRBJ2-2	-	ASSVAEYTGELF
TRBV28	-	TRBJ1-5	once	ASRTDNYSNQPQH
TRBV9	-	TRBJ2-6	-	ASSPTPGSGANVLT
TRBV5-8	TRBD1	TRBJ1-1	-	ASSLGTGNAF
TRBV9	-	TRBJ2-2	few	ASSGTGDPNTGELF
TRBV10-2	-	TRBJ1-2	-	ASTEAGSNYGYT
TRBV11-2	TRBD1	TRBJ2-4	-	ASSSLPDRGPTHIQY
TRBV10-1	-	TRBJ2-3	-	ASSEGGEGGPTDTQY
TRBV7-2	-	TRBJ1-5	-	ASSLWGGSNQPQH
TRBV2	TRBD1	TRBJ2-2	-	ASTDPGGTNTGELF
TRBV28	-	TRBJ2-7	-	ASTPPEESLWYEQY
TRBV11-3	TRBD2	TRBJ2-5	-	ASSIAPPSGRAGETQY
TRBV19	-	TRBJ2-6	-	ASSLEGLQGTSGANVLT
TRBV11-2	-	TRBJ2-7	-	ASSLDYGVY
TRBV4-1	TRBD2	TRBJ2-1	-	ASSQVGLAGGNEQF
TRBV30	-	TRBJ1-2	-	AWSDRGYT
TRBV7-2	-	TRBJ1-6	-	ASSFAEVARSPLH
TRBV19	-	TRBJ1-1	-	ASSIDRAGNTEAF
TRBV5-4	-	TRBJ2-7	-	ASSFSGYEQY
TRBV4-3	TRBD2	TRBJ2-5	-	ASSQGTSGETQY
TRBV6-1	-	TRBJ2-1	once	ASSEPAGRNNEQF
TRBV6-5	-	TRBJ1-3	-	ASSYGGGTGNTIY
TRBV7-2	-	TRBJ2-7	-	ASSGQSSYEQY
TRBV11-2	-	TRBJ1-1	-	ASSFNGNTEAF
TRBV7-2	TRBD1	TRBJ1-3	-	ASSILGQGGSGNTIY
TRBV7-9	-	TRBJ2-5	-	ASSLGGLETQY